This T cell receptor beta chain is drawn from a study of blood T cell repertoires in COVID-19 (TCRdb year 2020). With respect to the entire study: The collaborator samples originated in the United States, Italy and Spain and spanned the acute and convalescent phases of COVID-19. The material from the prospective study consisted of cDNA or gDNA derived from T cells, B-cell-depleted T cells, or PBMCs. Deeply sampled blood TCRbeta repertoires from subjects exposed to, actively infected with, or recovered from COVID-19 were included in the dataset. The repertoires were released in a freely available public database intended as a resource for research on the immune response to SARS-CoV-2. Samples were obtained from the ongoing ImmuneRACE study (first 160 participants) and from about 1,300 subjects provided by 6 global collaborators. The sample metadata nearly always contained a de-identified subject ID, COVID-19 status, age in years and sex. Where HLA class I and class II types were available, the types were taken from metadata supplied by the sample provider, not from assay-based typing.

The junction shows trimming of 0 bases on V and 3 bases on J, plus 9 bases between the germline ends. From a lookup of the germline V gene, CDR1 and CDR2 are SGDLS and YYNGEE. CDR3 length: 14 amino acids, cysteine to phenylalanine. CDR3 DNA only is kept here, 42 bases in frame from base 1. Participants in the prospective study were aged 18 to 89 years, lived in 20 to 30 United States geographic areas, and enrolled through a virtual design. In the prospective study, participants were assigned to cohorts based on the clinical history participants reported in a screening survey and a study questionnaire. Recovered participants in ImmuneRACE Cohort 3 were defined as having two consecutive negative NP/OP PCR tests, clearance from a healthcare professional, or resolution of symptoms. In the prospective study, mobile phlebotomists collected whole blood, serum and a nasopharyngeal or oropharyngeal swab from each participant. Prospective study participants could optionally give additional blood draws and questionnaires over an approximately 2-month period. Blood samples from the prospective study were shipped frozen or at room temperature prior to DNA extraction.

Results the study describes overall, beyond this receptor: The quantity of clinical and demographic metadata differed by source and by participant and was supplied without curation.

In regard to this clone: Its antigen is still unknown. Base qualities are not recorded, but no much larger clone differs from it by a single base.

The immunoSEQ Assay, a bias-controlled multiplex PCR, was used to amplify TCRbeta CDR3 regions from genomic DNA. Concerning the study's data processing: Within the assay, amplification of reference gene primers was used to estimate how many nucleated cells each sample contained. Sequence reads were collapsed and filtered to measure the absolute abundance of every unique TCRbeta CDR3 rearrangement. For each sample, productive Simpson clonality was calculated as the square root of Simpson's diversity index over productive rearrangements. As stored in TCRdb, this immuneACCESS dataset retains in-frame rearrangements with V and J assigned. A fraction of the clones does not appear; measured against another copy, unresolved V genes explain less than half of the discrepancy, and the remainder lacks a known reason. Clonal size and the V and J genes are those of that table, whereas D and trimming came from the DNA. In this sample the table shows about 160,000 clones, approximately 90% of which occur a single time. Together, the top ten hold 6.5% to 8% of the sample.

This receptor was obtained from a woman between 50 and 59 years old who had recovered from COVID-19. The chain uses TRBV9 and TRBJ1-1; a tentative D call is TRBD1 (5 bases match). The sample consisted of PBMCs or T cells enriched from blood (not recorded which). For the CDR3, the sequence is CASSVVRGDTEAFF. The DNA is TGTGCCAGCAGCGTAGTCCGGGGGGACACTGAAGCTTTCTTT.